The 20 T cell receptor beta chains given below trace back to one sample, sequenced in a study of cytomegalovirus exposure and HLA in healthy donors. With 60 Vbeta and 13 Jbeta primers, the PCR was carried out. Clones were read by immunoSEQ multiplex PCR, and TCRdb kept only the in-frame ones, dropping some. The table has around 98,000 clones, roughly 70% seen once. The sequenced sample consisted of PBMCs. These receptor sequences come from a man between 50 and 59 years old in good health and CMV-seronegative.

The chain combines TRBV7-9 with TRBJ2-1; D possibly corresponds to TRBD2 (6 bases). The CDR3 is 16 residues long. The V and J ends lost 5 bases and 6 bases respectively, with 20 bases between them. Germline CDR1 SEHNR, CDR2 FQNEAQ (reference sequence). The CDR3 here is CASSRAVGGAGNEQFF. CDR3 sequence (DNA): TGTGCCAGCAGCCGGGCAGTAGGAGGGGCCGGCAATGAGCAGTTCTTC. Looking up the rest from reference TRBV7-9 and TRBJ2-1 gives the full variable domain: DTGVSQNPRHKITKRGQNVTFRCDPISEHNRLYWYRQTLGQGPEFLTYFQNEAQLEKSRLLSDRFSAERPKGSFSTLEIQRTEQGDSAMYLCASSRAVGGAGNEQFFGPGTRLTVL.

This clone was picked up one time. The chain is built from TRBV7-9 and TRBJ2-7; possible D gene TRBD2, 6 bases. The germline gives CDR1 SEHNR, CDR2 FQNEAQ (reference sequence). V was clipped by 1 base and J by 7 bases, with 20 bases between them. The CDR3 is made up of 16 amino acids. CDR3 coding DNA: TGTGCCAGCAGCTTAGGAGTAATCGGTAGCGGTTTAGAGCAGTACTTC. Translating it yields CASSLGVIGSGLEQYF.

Here the CDR3 DNA reads TGCGCCAGCAGCTTGGGCGCAGGCGAAAACGAGCAGTACTTC. Its protein is CASSLGAGENEQYF. This chain connects TRBV5-1 to TRBJ2-7; unclear D gene. The germline CDR1 and CDR2 sequences are SGHRS and YFSETQ. This CDR3 comprises 14 residues. Trimming pared 0 bases from V and 5 bases from J, leaving 12 bases between.

This clone was detected a few times. V is TRBV10-2 and J is TRBJ2-5; possible D gene TRBD1, 6 bases. Germline V gene data show CDR1 as WSHSY and CDR2 as SAAADI. The germline V and J ends were trimmed by 4 bases and 0 bases, with 21 bases remaining between them. The length of the CDR3 is 18 residues. The CDR3 loop is CASSGPLTGQYYQETQYF. CDR3 DNA sequence: TGCGCCAGCAGTGGACCATTAACGGGACAATACTACCAAGAGACCCAGTACTTC.

This clone was seen only once. This chain links TRBV2 with TRBJ1-2, with 11 bases identical to TRBD1. V trimming: 6 bases; J trimming: 6 bases; junction bases outside the gene matches: 9. Germline V gene data show CDR1 as SNHLY and CDR2 as FYNNEI. This CDR3 is built from 15 residues. CDR3 residues: CASSQRGTGGNGYTF. CDR3 coding DNA: TGTGCCAGCAGCCAACGAGGGACAGGGGGTAATGGCTACACCTTC.

The rearrangement joins TRBV2 to TRBJ2-1, with 8 bases lining up with TRBD2. V was clipped by 1 base and J by 7 bases; unmatched bases: 6. Germline V lookup: CDR1 SNHLY, CDR2 FYNNEI. This CDR3 is 15 amino acids long. CDR3 bases: TGTGCCAGCAGTGAAGTACGGGAGGGCCGAAATGAGCAGTTCTTC. Residues: CASSEVREGRNEQFF.

This clone came up a few times. The chain couples TRBV27 to TRBJ2-3; the match to TRBD2 covers 9 bases. This CDR3 contains 15 residues. From germline, CDR1 is MNHEY and CDR2 SMNVEV (reference sequence). The J segment lost 5 bases and the V segment lost 7 bases, leaving 10 bases of the junction unmatched. The CDR3 DNA is TGTGCCAGCATTTACGCGGGGGGGCCTATAGATACGCAGTATTTT. Translated: CASIYAGGPIDTQYF.

The chain is built from TRBV7-2 and TRBJ2-3; TRBD2 agrees at 8 bases. The junction had 2 bases not matched to a gene; V was cut back by 1 base and J by 2 bases. Germline V gene data show CDR1 as SGHTA and CDR2 as FQGNSA. CDR3 length: 15 amino acids. The CDR3 DNA is TGTGCCAGCAGCTTAGTCGGGGGGGCCACAGATACGCAGTATTTT. This gives the protein CASSLVGGATDTQYF.

The rearrangement uses TRBV20-1 and TRBJ1-2; perhaps TRBD1 as D (5 bases). CDR1 is DFQATT and CDR2 is SNEGSKA in the germline V gene (reference sequence). The CDR3 runs to 11 residues. V was trimmed by 5 bases and J by 4 bases, leaving 8 bases between them. In nucleotides, the CDR3 is TGCAGTGCTTCGGGGGGCTATGGCTACACCTTC. It encodes CSASGGYGYTF.

This clone was observed once. V is TRBV5-1 and J is TRBJ1-1; the D is unclear. The CDR3 is 16 residues long. The germline V gene encodes CDR1 SGHRS and CDR2 YFSETQ. Between the trimmed V and J ends, which lost 6 bases and 0 bases, there was a span of 18 bases. In DNA, the CDR3 is TGCGCCAGCACCCCTATGGGGAGCCGTATGAACACTGAAGCTTTCTTT. It specifies CASTPMGSRMNTEAFF.

This chain links TRBV27 with TRBJ2-7, with TRBD1 as a possible D gene (5 bases). V dropped 6 bases and J dropped 0 bases, with 18 bases sitting between them. The CDR3 is made up of 16 amino acids. Germline V gene lookup returns CDR1 MNHEY and CDR2 SMNVEV (reference sequence). Here the CDR3 reads CASSHSIGDISYEQYF. The CDR3 nucleotides read TGTGCCAGCAGCCACAGTATAGGGGATATCTCCTACGAGCAGTACTTC.

This clone was detected only a few times. The chain employs TRBV27 and TRBJ1-2, with D unclear. V was shortened by 4 bases and J by 3 bases, with 6 bases between the two germline ends. Germline CDR1 is MNHEY and CDR2 is SMNVEV (reference sequence). The CDR3 loop spans 12 amino acids. CDR3 nucleotides: TGTGCCAGCAGTTCCAGTTACTATGGCTACACCTTC. It specifies CASSSSYYGYTF.

The chain links TRBV18 to TRBJ2-3, with D tentatively TRBD2 (5 bases). CDR1 and CDR2 (germline): KGHSH, LQKENI. The V and J ends lost 0 bases and 4 bases respectively, with 14 bases between them. This CDR3 has 16 amino acids. As DNA, the CDR3 is TGTGCCAGCTCACCACCGGTCGGGGTAGGTGCAGATACGCAGTATTTT. This sequence encodes CASSPPVGVGADTQYF.

CDR3 bases: TGTGCCAGCAGCTTAGGGGCCGTGGCGGGAGGGCCAAACGAGCAGTACTTC. It is translated as CASSLGAVAGGPNEQYF. V gene TRBV5-6 combines with J gene TRBJ2-5; 9 bases are shared with TRBD2. The last part of the DNA fits TRBJ2-7 better; the J call may be wrong. The CDR3 length is 17 residues. Per germline, CDR1 SGHDT and CDR2 YYEEEE.

This chain connects TRBV10-1 to TRBJ2-7, with 8 nucleotides matching TRBD1. The length of the CDR3 is 14 residues. In germline, CDR1 is WNHNN, CDR2 SYGVQD (reference sequence). With 3 bases clipped from V and 1 base from J, the junction kept 2 bases outside the gene matches. CDR3 residues: CASSDRTGSYEQYF. CDR3 nucleotides: TGCGCCAGCAGTGATCGGACAGGGTCCTACGAGCAGTACTTC.

Remarks on this clone: At one boundary the junction diverges from the germline segment, which might be a read error. Other nucleotide sequences in the sample specify the same CDR3. The chain couples TRBV15 to TRBJ2-6; the match to TRBD1 covers 9 bases. Looked up from germline, CDR1 is LNHNV and CDR2 is YYDKDF (reference sequence). This CDR3 has 18 residues. CDR3 region: CATSDLTGGVSGANVLTF. The CDR3, as DNA: TGTGCCACCAGCGACCTGACAGGGGGTGTCTCTGGGGCCAACGTCCTGACCTTC.

V and J are TRBV29-1 and TRBJ2-1, with D possibly being TRBD1 (6 bases). The CDR3 is 13 residues long. V lost 1 base, J lost 12 bases, and 16 bases lay in between. Germline assignment: CDR1 SQVTM and CDR2 ANQGSEA. Here the CDR3 reads CSVEAGDRGWQFF. The CDR3 region has the DNA TGCAGCGTTGAAGCAGGGGACCGCGGGTGGCAGTTCTTC.

This clone has only one observation. The chain couples TRBV10-1 to TRBJ2-1; TRBD1 agrees at 11 bases. Trimming at V came to 2 bases and at J to 3 bases, leaving 3 bases not matched to a gene. Germline-derived CDR1 and CDR2 are WNHNN and SYGVQD (reference sequence). The CDR3 runs 16 residues. This CDR3 reads CASSELGTGGYNEQFF. The CDR3, as DNA: TGCGCCAGCAGTGAGCTCGGGACAGGGGGCTACAATGAGCAGTTCTTC.

The genes are TRBV28 and TRBJ2-1; 12 bases are shared with TRBD2. CDR1 is MDHEN, CDR2 SYDVKM, per germline. CDR3 length: 16 amino acids. Unmatched junction bases numbered 8, after V lost 5 bases and J lost 6 bases. DNA for the CDR3: TGTGCCAGCAGTACACTAGCGGGGGGTTGGACCAATGAGCAGTTCTTC. Encoded protein: CASSTLAGGWTNEQFF.

The gene calls are TRBV7-2 and TRBJ2-7, with 10 bases fitting TRBD1. The CDR3 length is 14 residues. CDR1 SGHTA and CDR2 FQGNSA come from the germline V gene. V trimming: 5 bases; J trimming: 7 bases; junction bases outside the gene matches: 8. CDR3 protein: CASSRDRGREEQYF. In DNA, the CDR3 is TGTGCCAGCAGCAGGGACAGGGGCAGAGAAGAGCAGTACTTC.